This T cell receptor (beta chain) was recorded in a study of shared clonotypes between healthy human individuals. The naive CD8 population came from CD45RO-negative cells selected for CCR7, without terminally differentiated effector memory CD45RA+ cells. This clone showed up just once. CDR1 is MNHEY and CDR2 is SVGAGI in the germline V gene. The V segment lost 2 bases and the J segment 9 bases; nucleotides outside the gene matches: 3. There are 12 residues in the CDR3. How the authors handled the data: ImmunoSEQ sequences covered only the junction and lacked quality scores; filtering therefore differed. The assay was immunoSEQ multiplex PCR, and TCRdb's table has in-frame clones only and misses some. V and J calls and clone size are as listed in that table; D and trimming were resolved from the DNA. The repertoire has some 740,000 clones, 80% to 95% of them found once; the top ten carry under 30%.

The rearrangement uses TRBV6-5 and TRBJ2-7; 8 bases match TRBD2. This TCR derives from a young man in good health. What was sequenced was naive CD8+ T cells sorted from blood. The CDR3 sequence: CASSYPGGVQYF. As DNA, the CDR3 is TGTGCCAGCAGTTACCCCGGGGGGGTGCAGTACTTC.